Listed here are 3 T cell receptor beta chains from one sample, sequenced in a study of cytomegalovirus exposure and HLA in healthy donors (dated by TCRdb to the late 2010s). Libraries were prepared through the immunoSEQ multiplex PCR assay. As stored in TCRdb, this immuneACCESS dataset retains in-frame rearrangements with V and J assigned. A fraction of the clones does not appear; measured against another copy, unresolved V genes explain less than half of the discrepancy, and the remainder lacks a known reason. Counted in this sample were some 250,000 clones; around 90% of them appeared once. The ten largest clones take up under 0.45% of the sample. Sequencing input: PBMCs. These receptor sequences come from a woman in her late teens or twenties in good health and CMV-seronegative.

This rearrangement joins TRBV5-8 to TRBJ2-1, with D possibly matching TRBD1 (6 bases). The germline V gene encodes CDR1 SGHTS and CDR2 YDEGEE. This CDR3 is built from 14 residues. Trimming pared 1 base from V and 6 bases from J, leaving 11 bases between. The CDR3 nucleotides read TGTGCCAGCAGCTTGTGGGGGCGCGGCAATGAGCAGTTCTTC. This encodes CASSLWGRGNEQFF.

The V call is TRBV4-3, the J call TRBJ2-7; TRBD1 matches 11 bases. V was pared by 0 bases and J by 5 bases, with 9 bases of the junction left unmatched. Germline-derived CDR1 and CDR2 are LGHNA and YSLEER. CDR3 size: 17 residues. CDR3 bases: TGCGCCAGCAGCCAAGAGGTTATCGGACAGGGGGCCGACGAGCAGTACTTC. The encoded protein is CASSQEVIGQGADEQYF.

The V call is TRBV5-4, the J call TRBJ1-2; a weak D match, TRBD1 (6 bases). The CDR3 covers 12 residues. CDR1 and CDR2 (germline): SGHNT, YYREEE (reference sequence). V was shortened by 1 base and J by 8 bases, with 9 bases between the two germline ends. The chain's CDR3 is CASSLIRGGYTF. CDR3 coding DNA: TGTGCCAGCAGCTTGATTAGGGGGGGCTACACCTTC.